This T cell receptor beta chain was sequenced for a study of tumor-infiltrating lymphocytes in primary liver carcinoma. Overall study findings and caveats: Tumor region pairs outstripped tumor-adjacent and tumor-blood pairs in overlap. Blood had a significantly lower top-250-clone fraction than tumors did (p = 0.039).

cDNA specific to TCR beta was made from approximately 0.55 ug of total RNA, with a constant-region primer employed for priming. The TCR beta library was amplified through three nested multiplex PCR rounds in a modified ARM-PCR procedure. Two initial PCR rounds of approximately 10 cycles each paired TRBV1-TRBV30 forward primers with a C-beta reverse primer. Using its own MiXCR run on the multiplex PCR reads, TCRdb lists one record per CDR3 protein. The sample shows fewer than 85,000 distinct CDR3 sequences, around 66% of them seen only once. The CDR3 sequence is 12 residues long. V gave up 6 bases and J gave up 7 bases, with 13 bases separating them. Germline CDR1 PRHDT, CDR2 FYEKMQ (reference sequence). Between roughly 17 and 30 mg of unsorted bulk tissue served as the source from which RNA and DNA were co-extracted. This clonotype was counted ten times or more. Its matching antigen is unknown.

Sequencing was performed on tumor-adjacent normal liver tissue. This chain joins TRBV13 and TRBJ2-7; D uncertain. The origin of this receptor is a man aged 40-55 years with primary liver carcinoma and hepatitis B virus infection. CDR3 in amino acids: CASSGPSVEQYF. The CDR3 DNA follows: TGTGCCAGCAGTGGGCCGTCCGTGGAGCAGTACTTC.